What follows are 15 T cell receptor beta chains derived from one specimen sequenced in a study of CD8+ T cells in alopecia areata. As the sequencing template, cDNA was produced by extracting RNA and reverse transcribing it. The protocol was immunoSEQ multiplex PCR, while the TCRdb copy is restricted to in-frame clones and leaves out a portion. The repertoire holds about 110,000 clones, with around 59% as singletons. The source material was CD8+ T cells sorted from blood. The receptors here all came from a human donor in good health.

The chain links TRBV4-2 to TRBJ2-2; D might be TRBD1 (6 bases). The CDR3 length is 14 residues. V gave up 3 bases and J gave up 7 bases, with 12 bases separating them. CDR1 is LGHNA, CDR2 YNFKEQ, per germline. CDR3: CASSQGADVGELFF. CDR3 DNA: TGTGCCAGCAGCCAGGGGGCTGACGTCGGGGAGCTGTTTTTT.

This clone was counted between two and nine times. This chain joins TRBV5-1 and TRBJ1-1; tentative D call: TRBD1 (5 bases). The CDR3 is 13 residues long. The germline V and J ends were trimmed by 5 bases and 4 bases, with 12 bases remaining between them. Germline V gene sequence: CDR1 SGHRS, CDR2 YFSETQ. The CDR3 reads CASRPQEVTEAFF. For the CDR3, the DNA is TGCGCCAGCAGACCACAGGAGGTCACTGAAGCTTTCTTT.

The rearrangement links TRBV25-1 to TRBJ2-3; D call uncertain. Germline CDR1 is MGHDK and CDR2 is SYGVNS. The V end lost 1 base, the J end lost 4 bases, and 9 bases lay between the germline ends. The CDR3 consists of 14 residues. The CDR3 DNA reads as TGTGCCAGCAGTGAATTCGGCGGCCCAGATACGCAGTATTTT. This translates into CASSEFGGPDTQYF.

V gene TRBV5-1 combines with J gene TRBJ2-7, with TRBD1 identical over 8 bases. The length of the CDR3 is 14 residues. Germline V gene lookup returns CDR1 SGHRS and CDR2 YFSETQ. J gave up 2 bases and V 4 bases, and 5 bases lay outside the gene matches. In DNA, the CDR3 is TGCGCCAGCAGCCCGGAGGACAGGGCCTACGAGCAGTACTTC. Amino acid sequence: CASSPEDRAYEQYF.

V is TRBV9 and J is TRBJ2-7; 9 bases agree with TRBD2. The trim removed 4 bases at V and 2 bases at J, leaving 7 bases unmatched. CDR1 SGDLS and CDR2 YYNGEE come from the germline V gene. The CDR3 spans 15 residues. CDR3 residues: CASSPLAGNPYEQYF. In nucleotides, the CDR3 is TGTGCCAGCAGCCCTCTAGCGGGGAATCCCTACGAGCAGTACTTC.

The chain has TRBV25-1 and TRBJ2-5; no clear D gene. The CDR3 runs 14 residues. Germline V gene lookup returns CDR1 MGHDK and CDR2 SYGVNS. With 1 base removed from V and 2 bases from J, the gap between germline ends came to 8 bases. The CDR3 loop is CASSEWREQETQYF. In nucleotides, the CDR3 is TGTGCCAGCAGTGAATGGAGAGAACAAGAGACCCAGTACTTC.

This chain links TRBV5-4 with TRBJ2-6; 12 nucleotides line up with TRBD1. The germline V gene encodes CDR1 SGHNT and CDR2 YYREEE (reference sequence). The CDR3 totals 19 residues. Trimming took 4 bases from V and 2 from J; bases not matched to a gene: 10. The CDR3 protein is CASSLPGQGAKPGANVLTF. The CDR3 coding sequence is TGTGCCAGCAGCCTGCCGGGACAGGGGGCAAAGCCTGGGGCCAACGTCCTGACTTTC.

V and J are TRBV29-1 and TRBJ2-7; TRBD1 aligns across 7 bases. Germline V gives CDR1 SQVTM, CDR2 ANQGSEA. The CDR3 contains 14 residues. Here the CDR3 DNA reads TGCAGTGCCCAGAATGGGGACAGTGGCTACGAGCAGTACTTC. It translates to CSAQNGDSGYEQYF.

On this clone: One end of the junction fails to match germline, which may point to a read error. The chain links TRBV11-2 to TRBJ2-7; a possible D gene is TRBD1 (5 bases). There are 16 residues in the CDR3. The V gene's germline CDR1 is SGHAT and CDR2 FQNNGV. The DNA for the CDR3 is TGCGCCAGCAGCCAAGATGTTGGGGCCAGCTCCTACGAGCAGTACTTC. Protein: CASSQDVGASSYEQYF.

The CDR3 is CASSGANTGELFF. For the CDR3, the DNA is TGTGCCAGCAGCGGAGCGAACACCGGGGAGCTGTTTTTT. The V call is TRBV2, the J call TRBJ2-2; D is undetermined. Between the trimmed V and J ends, which lost 6 bases and 0 bases, there was a span of 5 bases. The V gene's germline CDR1 is SNHLY and CDR2 FYNNEI. The CDR3 sequence is 13 residues long.

This clone was counted a few times. The genes are TRBV7-9 and TRBJ1-1, with D unclear. V was cut by 7 bases and J by 3 bases, with 9 bases left in between. Germline V gene data show CDR1 as SEHNR and CDR2 as FQNEAQ (reference sequence). CDR3 length equals 12 residues. In nucleotides, the CDR3 is TGTGCCAGCACCCTTCAGGACACTGAAGCTTTCTTT. Amino acids: CASTLQDTEAFF.

The V gene is TRBV15, the J gene TRBJ2-7; D could derive from TRBD1 or TRBD2 (6 bases each). The V and J ends lost 5 bases and 7 bases respectively, with 18 bases between them. This CDR3 comprises 14 residues. Germline CDR1 LNHNV, CDR2 YYDKDF (reference sequence). CDR3 DNA: TGTGCCACCAGCGGGCCGGCATGGGGGGCAGAGCAGTACTTC. Translated: CATSGPAWGAEQYF.

This clone was counted a few times. Here the CDR3 reads CASSIDAGRYEQYF. In nucleotides, the CDR3 is TGTGCCAGTAGTATCGACGCGGGGAGATACGAGCAGTACTTC. The chain has TRBV19 and TRBJ2-7; D possibly corresponds to TRBD2 (6 bases). Trimming left V 3 bases short and J 4 bases short, with 13 bases between. This CDR3 has 14 residues. In germline, CDR1 is LNHDA, CDR2 SQIVND (reference sequence).

This clone was found once. The rearrangement joins TRBV6-6 to TRBJ1-5; D remains ambiguous. Germline V gene data show CDR1 as MNHNY and CDR2 as SVGAGI (reference sequence). V lost 6 bases, J lost 8 bases, and 17 bases lay in between. The CDR3 has 14 amino acids. The CDR3: CASSPDHPWEPQHF. Here the CDR3 DNA reads TGTGCCAGCAGCCCTGATCACCCATGGGAGCCCCAGCATTTT.

The chain couples TRBV7-9 to TRBJ1-1, with TRBD1 matching 9 bases. The V gene end was trimmed by 2 bases and the J gene end by 6 bases; junction bases not matched to a gene: 7. The CDR3 length is 15 residues. In germline, CDR1 is SEHNR, CDR2 FQNEAQ (reference sequence). The DNA for the CDR3 is TGTGCCAGCAGCTTACTAGGGACAGGGATTTCTGAAGCTTTCTTT. This encodes CASSLLGTGISEAFF.